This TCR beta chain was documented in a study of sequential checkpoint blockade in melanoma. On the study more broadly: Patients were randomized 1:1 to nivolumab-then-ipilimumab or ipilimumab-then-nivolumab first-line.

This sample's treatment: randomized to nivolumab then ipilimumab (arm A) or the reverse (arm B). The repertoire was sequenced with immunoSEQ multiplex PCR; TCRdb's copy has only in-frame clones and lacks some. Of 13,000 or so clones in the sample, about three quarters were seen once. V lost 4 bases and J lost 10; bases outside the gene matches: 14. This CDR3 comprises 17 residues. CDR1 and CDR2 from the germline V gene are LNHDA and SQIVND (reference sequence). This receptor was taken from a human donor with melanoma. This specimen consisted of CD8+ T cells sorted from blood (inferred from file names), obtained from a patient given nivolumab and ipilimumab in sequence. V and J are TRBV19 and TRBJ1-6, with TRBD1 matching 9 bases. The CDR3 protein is CASSTPDRGGDRSPLHF. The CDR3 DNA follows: TGTGCCAGTAGTACTCCGGACAGGGGAGGGGATAGATCACCCCTCCACTTT.